One sample yielded the 15 T cell receptor beta chains listed below, sequenced in a study of OX40 agonist ivuxolimab in advanced cancers. Receptor libraries were prepared by the immunoSEQ multiplex PCR assay. Imported from immuneACCESS, the table was reduced by TCRdb to in-frame sequences with V and J called. These copies leave out some clones; in studies compared against another copy, an unresolved V gene accounts for under half, and the cause of the remainder is not known. For this sample the table gives tens of thousands of clones, of which 90% to 95% were detected only once. Together, the top ten hold around 16% of the sample. The source was CD4+ or CD8+ T cells sorted from blood, collected in a trial of the OX40 agonist ivuxolimab. These TCRs come from an adult with an advanced solid tumor such as melanoma, head and neck, liver or kidney cancer.

The chain employs TRBV4-3 and TRBJ1-2; TRBD1 aligns across 8 bases. With 1 base clipped from V and 0 bases from J, the junction kept 1 base outside the gene matches. Germline assignment: CDR1 LGHNA and CDR2 YSLEER. CDR3 length: 15 residues. This CDR3 reads CASSQGTGSNYGYTF. CDR3 coding DNA: TGCGCCAGCAGCCAAGGGACAGGGTCTAACTATGGCTACACCTTC.

This chain connects TRBV4-1 to TRBJ1-1; D ambiguous. The length of the CDR3 is 14 residues. Looked up from germline, CDR1 is MGHRA and CDR2 is YSYEKL. V lost 4 bases, J lost 0 bases, and 9 bases lay in between. The CDR3 coding sequence is TGCGCCAGCAGCCGGCGGGAGATGAACACTGAAGCTTTCTTT. It translates to CASSRREMNTEAFF.

V and J are TRBV9 and TRBJ1-1, with 7 bases aligning to TRBD1. This CDR3 has 13 amino acids. Germline CDR1 SGDLS, CDR2 YYNGEE. V trimming: 3 bases; J trimming: 7 bases; junction bases outside the gene matches: 6. DNA of the CDR3: TGTGCCAGCAGCGATGGGACAGCCTTTGAAGCTTTCTTT. Protein sequence: CASSDGTAFEAFF.

This clone was seen just once. The CDR3 nucleotides are TGTGCCACCCTACTAGCGGGGGCTCACGAGCAGTACTTC. This gives the protein CATLLAGAHEQYF. The rearrangement links TRBV2 to TRBJ2-7; 11 nucleotides agree with TRBD2. V lost 10 bases to trimming and J lost 5 bases; unmatched junction nucleotides: 7. The length of the CDR3 is 13 residues. The germline CDR1 and CDR2 sequences are SNHLY and FYNNEI.

The V and J genes are TRBV6-1 and TRBJ2-2; D unclear. The CDR3 loop spans 19 amino acids. The V gene lost 2 bases and the J gene lost 0 bases, with 19 bases spanning the gap. Germline lookup yields CDR1 MNHNS and CDR2 SASEGT. CDR3 nucleotide sequence: TGTGCCAGCAGTGAAAATGGCGTGGGGTGGGCGACGAACACCGGGGAGCTGTTTTTT. Translated: CASSENGVGWATNTGELFF.

The chain uses TRBV4-3 and TRBJ2-1, with 11 nucleotides matching TRBD2. Per germline, CDR1 LGHNA and CDR2 YSLEER. The CDR3 runs 16 residues. J was trimmed by 7 bases and V by 2 bases; bases with no gene match: 7. CDR3 sequence: CASSQLTSGTMNEQFF. The CDR3 DNA is TGCGCCAGCAGCCAATTGACTAGCGGGACAATGAATGAGCAGTTCTTC.

The rearrangement joins TRBV4-1 to TRBJ2-7; 7 bases map to TRBD1. Germline CDR1 and CDR2: MGHRA and YSYEKL. After removal of 2 bases from V and 2 bases from J, the junction contained 9 bases not matched to a gene. The CDR3 spans 16 residues. The CDR3, as DNA: TGCGCCAGCAGCCAACCTCCGGGACAGCCCACCTACGAGCAGTACTTC. Translated: CASSQPPGQPTYEQYF.

In its sample, this clone was seen once. The CDR3 here is CASSFLGAYEQYF. CDR3 nucleotide sequence: TGTGCCAGCAGTTTTCTGGGGGCCTACGAGCAGTACTTC. This sequence joins TRBV28 and TRBJ2-7, with D possibly being TRBD1 or TRBD2 (5 bases each). Germline assignment: CDR1 MDHEN and CDR2 SYDVKM. The CDR3 has 13 amino acids. The V gene lost 3 bases and the J gene lost 2 bases, with 8 bases spanning the gap.

The J gene is TRBJ1-2, the V gene TRBV6-5; weak D call: TRBD1 (5 bases). Germline V CDR1 and CDR2: MNHEY, SVGAGI. The length of the CDR3 is 15 residues. V shed 0 bases and J shed 4 bases, with 12 bases lying between them. In DNA form, the CDR3 reads TGTGCCAGCAGTTACTCGGGACTGACGATCTATGGCTACACCTTC. It codes for CASSYSGLTIYGYTF.

This CDR3 is CATSIRGGYEQYF. CDR3 bases: TGTGCCACCAGCATCCGGGGGGGTTACGAGCAGTACTTC. The chain combines TRBV15 with TRBJ2-7, with 8 bases identical to TRBD2. Trimming at V came to 4 bases and at J to 4 bases, leaving 3 bases not matched to a gene. The CDR3 spans 13 residues. Germline V gives CDR1 LNHNV, CDR2 YYDKDF (reference sequence).

This clone was seen once. The J gene is TRBJ2-2, the V gene TRBV6-1; D gene uncertain. Germline values: CDR1 MNHNS, CDR2 SASEGT. The CDR3 is 15 residues long. V gave up 3 bases and J gave up 0 bases, with 8 bases separating them. CDR3 residues: CASSEGSTNTGELFF. The DNA of the CDR3 is TGTGCCAGCAGTGAGGGTAGCACGAACACCGGGGAGCTGTTTTTT.

The rearrangement joins TRBV27 to TRBJ2-7; possible D gene TRBD2, 6 bases. The CDR3 is made up of 15 amino acids. V was pared by 0 bases and J by 1 base, with 10 bases between. Germline CDR1 is MNHEY and CDR2 is SMNVEV (reference sequence). CDR3 sequence (DNA): TGTGCCAGCAGTTTATCTGAGGCGGGGTCCTACGAGCAGTACTTC. Translated: CASSLSEAGSYEQYF.

The chain couples TRBV28 to TRBJ2-7; TRBD2 aligns across 13 bases. The V and J ends lost 5 bases and 6 bases, in that order; junction bases with no gene match: 10. Germline V gives CDR1 MDHEN, CDR2 SYDVKM. The CDR3 extends over 16 amino acids. The CDR3 loop reads CASSPPGLAGMREQYF. The DNA of the CDR3 is TGTGCCAGCAGTCCTCCGGGACTAGCGGGAATGCGCGAGCAGTACTTC.

The V call is TRBV7-2, the J call TRBJ2-5; either TRBD1 or TRBD2 may fit D (5 bases each). Near its end, the DNA agrees better with TRBJ2-7, so the J call may be wrong. The CDR3 sequence is 18 residues long. Germline CDR1 SGHTA, CDR2 FQGNSA. CDR3 in amino acids: CASSLAGPPGPGPYEQYF. CDR3 nucleotide sequence: TGTGCCAGCAGCTTAGCGGGACCTCCGGGCCCGGGGCCCTACGAGCAGTACTTC.

This rearrangement joins TRBV14 to TRBJ2-5, with TRBD2 as a possible D gene (6 bases). CDR1 SGHDN and CDR2 FVKESK come from the germline V gene. This CDR3 spans 17 amino acids. Trimming stripped 4 bases from V and 4 bases from J, with 22 bases between. The CDR3 sequence: CASSRHSGPSDRETQYF. Written as DNA, the CDR3 is TGTGCCAGCAGCCGTCATTCCGGTCCTAGCGACCGAGAGACCCAGTACTTC. The whole variable domain, remainder taken from reference TRBV14 and TRBJ2-5, is EAGVTQFPSHSVIEKGQTVTLRCDPISGHDNLYWYRRVMGKEIKFLLHFVKESKQDESGMPNNRFLAERTGGTYSTLKVQPAELEDSGVYFCASSRHSGPSDRETQYFGPGTRLLVL.